A selection of T cell receptor beta chains follows, all from one sample in a study of shared clonotypes between healthy human individuals. Assay used: immunoSEQ multiplex PCR; TCRdb lists only in-frame clones, some missing. Of about 2.4 million clones in the sample, approximately 93% were seen once. Sequenced input: naive CD4+ T cells from PBMCs. Receptors originate from a man between 18 and 35 years old in good health. Some clones in this sample may be carry-over from other donors' samples. The CDR3 runs from the conserved cysteine through the conserved F or W. D genes are given only for firm matches. Expanded clones get a size class; other rows say once, few or many, or leave the size out.

CDR3aa	CDR3nt	abundance	d_gene	v_gene	j_gene
CASSGPVTSYEQYF	TGTGCCAGCAGTGGGCCGGTCACTTCCTACGAGCAGTACTTC	.	.	TRBV6-5	TRBJ2-7
CASSNPVQGSVNTEAFF	TGTGCCAGCAGTAACCCCGTTCAGGGGTCGGTGAACACTGAAGCTTTCTTT	.	.	TRBV5-4	TRBJ1-1
CASSFTSDYTDTQYF	TGCGCCAGCAGCTTTACTAGCGACTACACAGATACGCAGTATTTT	.	TRBD2	TRBV5-1	TRBJ2-3
CASSLGGNYGYTF	TGTGCCAGCAGCCTTGGGGGGAACTATGGCTACACCTTC	.	.	TRBV7-2	TRBJ1-2
CASRFGSGNQPQHF	TGTGCCAGCAGATTCGGGAGTGGCAATCAGCCCCAGCATTTT	.	.	TRBV28	TRBJ1-5
CASSVDGPSTDTQYF	TGTGCCAGCAGCGTAGACGGTCCTAGCACAGATACGCAGTATTTT	.	.	TRBV9	TRBJ2-3
CASSFGRGTQYF	TGCGCCAGCAGCTTCGGGCGGGGTACGCAGTATTTT	.	.	TRBV5-1	TRBJ2-3
CATSREPTNEQFF	TGTGCCACCAGCAGAGAACCGACAAATGAGCAGTTCTTC	.	.	TRBV15	TRBJ2-1
CASSPKTGFEETQYF	TGTGCCAGCAGCCCCAAAACAGGGTTCGAGGAGACCCAGTACTTC	.	.	TRBV7-3	TRBJ2-5
CASSMDRGHTYEQYF	TGCGCCAGCAGCATGGACAGGGGACATACCTACGAGCAGTACTTC	.	TRBD1	TRBV5-1	TRBJ2-7
CASSIVWDYSTGELFF	TGTGCCAGTAGTATAGTTTGGGACTATTCCACCGGGGAGCTGTTTTTT	.	TRBD2	TRBV19	TRBJ2-2
CASKVLGRTGELFF	TGTGCCTCAAAGGTCCTGGGAAGAACCGGGGAGCTGTTTTTT	.	.	TRBV19	TRBJ2-2
CASSLGLAGRETQYF	TGTGCCAGCAGTTTAGGACTAGCGGGTAGGGAGACCCAGTACTTC	.	TRBD2	TRBV27	TRBJ2-5
CAWSAQETQYF	TGTGCCTGGAGTGCCCAAGAGACCCAGTACTTC	few	.	TRBV30	TRBJ2-5
CASSLGVTSTDTQYF	TGCGCCAGCAGCTTGGGAGTGACTAGTACAGATACGCAGTATTTT	.	.	TRBV5-1	TRBJ2-3
CASRSAGAKNIQYF	TGTGCCAGCCGGAGCGCGGGGGCCAAAAACATTCAGTACTTC	.	.	TRBV2	TRBJ2-4
CASSLDSLGTEAFF	TGTGCCAGCAGTTTAGACTCCCTAGGGACTGAAGCTTTCTTT	.	.	TRBV28	TRBJ1-1
CASSSLDNTEAFF	TGTGCCAGCAGCTCCCTGGATAACACTGAAGCTTTCTTT	.	.	TRBV7-3	TRBJ1-1
CASRLVQGRSEQYF	TGCGCCAGCAGGTTGGTTCAGGGCCGGAGTGAGCAGTACTTC	.	.	TRBV5-1	TRBJ2-7
CASSPPGGRITGNTIYF	TGTGCCAGCTCACCACCGGGGGGCCGGATCACAGGAAACACCATATATTTT	.	.	TRBV18	TRBJ1-3
CASTAWAGSVQNIQYF	TGTGCCAGTACCGCATGGGCAGGCAGCGTACAAAACATTCAGTACTTC	.	.	TRBV19	TRBJ2-4
CASSLSASGRSLDTQYF	TGTGCCAGCAGCTTGTCGGCTAGCGGGAGGTCCCTAGATACGCAGTATTTT	.	TRBD2	TRBV5-6	TRBJ2-3
CASSAREGYGYTF	TGTGCCAGCAGCGCCAGGGAGGGCTATGGCTACACCTTC	.	.	TRBV7-9	TRBJ1-2
CASNPWLDSGEPQHF	TGTGCCAGCAACCCATGGCTGGATTCCGGGGAACCCCAGCATTTT	.	.	TRBV28	TRBJ1-5
CASSLEVTYEQYF	TGTGCCAGCAGCCTAGAAGTGACCTACGAGCAGTACTTC	.	.	TRBV6-1	TRBJ2-7
CASSQEATRYHYEQYF	TGCGCCAGCAGCCAAGAGGCCACGAGGTACCACTACGAGCAGTACTTC	.	.	TRBV4-1	TRBJ2-7
CASRVGRPNTEAFF	TGTGCCAGCAGAGTCGGCAGACCGAACACTGAAGCTTTCTTT	.	.	TRBV27	TRBJ1-1
CASSYSRLVLSEQYF	TGTGCCAGCAGTTACTCGAGACTAGTTTTGTCCGAGCAGTACTTC	.	.	TRBV6-5	TRBJ2-7
CASSPRAMNTEAFF	TGTGCCAGCAGCCCGAGGGCCATGAACACTGAAGCTTTCTTT	.	.	TRBV9	TRBJ1-1
CASSPVGRGYTF	TGTGCCAGCAGCCCCGTGGGACGTGGCTACACCTTC	.	.	TRBV7-9	TRBJ1-2
CASSSRGGGYTF	TGTGCCAGCAGTTCCCGGGGGGGTGGCTACACCTTC	.	.	TRBV28	TRBJ1-2
CASRRGQYNEQFF	TGTGCCAGTAGGCGGGGACAGTACAATGAGCAGTTCTTC	once	.	TRBV19	TRBJ2-1
CASSYSFNEQFF	TGTGCCAGCAGTTATTCCTTCAATGAGCAGTTCTTC	once	.	TRBV6-1	TRBJ2-1
CASSPREINYGYTF	TGTGCCAGCAGCCCGCGGGAAATAAACTATGGCTACACCTTC	.	.	TRBV6-5	TRBJ1-2
CASSLKQGPYEQYF	TGTGCCAGCAGCTTGAAACAAGGACCCTACGAGCAGTACTTC	.	.	TRBV5-4	TRBJ2-7
CAISSGTSGLYEQYF	TGTGCCATCAGTTCCGGGACTAGCGGACTCTACGAGCAGTACTTC	.	TRBD2	TRBV10-3	TRBJ2-7
CASSLAARAGGKDGYTF	TGTGCCAGCAGCTTAGCAGCGAGGGCAGGGGGAAAGGATGGCTACACCTTC	.	TRBD1	TRBV7-9	TRBJ1-2
CASTLGYRVSTGELFF	TGTGCCAGCACCCTGGGGTACAGGGTGTCCACCGGGGAGCTGTTTTTT	.	.	TRBV7-8	TRBJ2-2
CAWSDPYEQYF	TGTGCCTGGAGTGACCCCTACGAGCAGTACTTC	.	.	TRBV30	TRBJ2-7
CASSPVSGSTEAFF	TGTGCCAGCTCACCGGTATCCGGGTCCACTGAAGCTTTCTTT	.	.	TRBV18	TRBJ1-1
CASSLAVGEQFF	TGTGCCAGCAGTTTGGCCGTTGGTGAGCAGTTCTTC	.	.	TRBV28	TRBJ2-1
CASSFGFSGPGGNTIYF	TGTGCCAGCAGTTTCGGTTTTTCGGGGCCCGGGGGAAACACCATATATTTT	.	.	TRBV28	TRBJ1-3
CASSIKGLKNTEAFF	TGTGCCAGTAGTATAAAAGGCTTAAAGAACACTGAAGCTTTCTTT	.	.	TRBV19	TRBJ1-1
CATSREPNEQFF	TGTGCCACCAGCAGAGAGCCCAATGAGCAGTTCTTC	.	.	TRBV15	TRBJ2-1
CAWSVGTGFKQFF	TGTGCCTGGAGTGTCGGGACGGGATTCAAGCAGTTCTTC	.	.	TRBV30	TRBJ2-1
CASRPRGLDEQFF	TGTGCCAGCAGACCCAGGGGGTTGGATGAGCAGTTCTTC	.	TRBD1	TRBV28	TRBJ2-1
CATSRQRENGYTF	TGTGCCACCAGCAGACAGAGGGAGAATGGCTACACCTTC	.	.	TRBV15	TRBJ1-2
CATSRRSTEAFF	TGTGCCACCAGCAGACGGTCCACTGAAGCTTTCTTT	.	.	TRBV15	TRBJ1-1